Presented here are 12 T cell receptor beta chains from one specimen sequenced in a study of PD-1 blockade in classical Hodgkin lymphoma. Regarding time point: cycle 4 day 1 (C4D1), after five to seven weeks of nivolumab. Patients all relapsed after autologous stem cell transplantation, and there was variation in brentuximab vedotin exposure. Here immunoSEQ multiplex PCR was the method, and the copy in TCRdb shows in-frame clones only, minus some. The data contain 100,000 or so clones, 90% of them seen just once; the ten biggest clones take up approximately 2.9%. The sequencing used peripheral blood mononuclear cells (PBMCs), collected before the fourth cycle of nivolumab. The receptors stem from a human donor with classical Hodgkin lymphoma.

The chain combines TRBV25-1 with TRBJ1-2; D not resolved. Trimming cost V 6 bases and J 8 bases, with 13 bases left between them. Germline V gene lookup returns CDR1 MGHDK and CDR2 SYGVNS. The CDR3 length is 12 residues. The CDR3 DNA is TGTGCCAGCAGCGGCGGGGTGGAAGGCTACACCTTC. This codes for CASSGGVEGYTF.

V usage is TRBV10-3 and J usage is TRBJ2-2; D remains ambiguous. Germline CDR1 reads ENHRY; CDR2 reads SYGVKD. The V gene lost 3 bases and the J gene lost 2 bases, with 7 bases spanning the gap. The CDR3 extends over 14 amino acids. The CDR3 spells CAISDEDNTGELFF. CDR3 nucleotide sequence: TGTGCCATCAGTGATGAGGACAACACCGGGGAGCTGTTTTTT.

V usage is TRBV19 and J usage is TRBJ1-2, with unresolved D. CDR3 length: 17 residues. Germline V CDR1 and CDR2: LNHDA, SQIVND (reference sequence). Deletions cut 3 bases from V and 1 base from J, with 18 bases between. CDR3 coding DNA: TGTGCCAGTAGTATTTCCTGGATTCAGACCCATAACTATGGCTACACCTTC. Its protein product is CASSISWIQTHNYGYTF.

J is TRBJ2-6 and V is TRBV19, with a possible D match to TRBD1 (6 bases). Germline CDR1 LNHDA, CDR2 SQIVND (reference sequence). The CDR3 is 18 amino acids. The V end was cut by 5 bases, the J end by 2 bases, with 19 bases between. CDR3 in amino acids: CASSAGSGVLTGANVLTF. As DNA, the CDR3 is TGTGCCAGTAGTGCAGGATCAGGGGTCCTTACTGGGGCCAACGTCCTGACTTTC.

The V gene is TRBV10-1, the J gene TRBJ1-5, with D maybe TRBD1 (6 bases). Germline-derived CDR1 and CDR2 are WNHNN and SYGVQD (reference sequence). The CDR3 sequence is 13 residues long. Trimming stripped 5 bases from V and 9 bases from J, with 14 bases between. The chain's CDR3 is CASSHRDWRPQHF. The CDR3 DNA reads TGCGCCAGCAGTCACAGGGATTGGCGGCCCCAGCATTTT.

This chain links TRBV5-1 with TRBJ1-4; the D is unclear. The CDR3 totals 17 residues. The germline V gene has CDR1 SGHRS and CDR2 YFSETQ. Trimming stripped 1 base from V and 7 bases from J, with 20 bases between. CDR3 region: CASSLTEGWVRGEKLFF. For the CDR3, the DNA is TGCGCCAGCAGCTTGACTGAGGGTTGGGTTCGGGGTGAAAAACTGTTTTTT.

The chain uses TRBV27 and TRBJ2-1; D is perhaps TRBD2 (6 bases). The length of the CDR3 is 16 residues. The V end was cut by 2 bases, the J end by 4 bases, with 15 bases between. Germline loops: CDR1 MNHEY, CDR2 SMNVEV (reference sequence). The CDR3 DNA follows: TGTGCCAGCAGTTTAGGGCTAGCGACTACATACAATGAGCAGTTCTTC. This codes for CASSLGLATTYNEQFF.

This chain joins TRBV11-2 and TRBJ2-3; D not resolved. CDR1 is SGHAT, CDR2 FQNNGV, per germline. The CDR3 loop spans 14 amino acids. The V end was cut by 3 bases, the J end by 0 bases, with 7 bases between. The CDR3: CASSLGRSTDTQYF. DNA of the CDR3: TGTGCCAGCAGCTTGGGCAGGAGCACAGATACGCAGTATTTT.

This chain links TRBV4-1 with TRBJ2-5; the match to TRBD2 covers 12 bases. V was pared by 3 bases and J by 1 base, with 0 bases of the junction left unmatched. CDR1 and CDR2 (germline): MGHRA, YSYEKL. The CDR3 spans 15 residues. The CDR3 nucleotides read TGCGCCAGCAGCCAGACTAGCGGGGGCCAAGAGACCCAGTACTTC. Its protein is CASSQTSGGQETQYF.

V usage is TRBV6-5 and J usage is TRBJ2-1; no firm D call. The CDR3 totals 14 residues. CDR1 and CDR2 from the germline V gene are MNHEY and SVGAGI. Trimming removed 2 bases at V and 7 bases at J, with 12 bases between. This chain's CDR3 is CASSYEAARNEQFF. The CDR3 DNA is TGTGCCAGCAGTTACGAGGCAGCAAGAAATGAGCAGTTCTTC.

J is TRBJ1-5 and V is TRBV15; a weak D match, TRBD1 (6 bases). Germline CDR1 reads LNHNV; CDR2 reads YYDKDF (reference sequence). V was clipped by 0 bases and J by 15 bases, with 12 bases between them. This CDR3 has 12 residues. The CDR3 loop reads CATSRDWGGRHF. The CDR3 nucleotides read TGTGCCACCAGCAGAGATTGGGGGGGGCGGCATTTT. Drawing the rest from reference TRBV15 and TRBJ1-5, the complete variable domain is DAMVIQNPRYQVTQFGKPVTLSCSQTLNHNVMYWYQQKSSQAPKLLFHYYDKDFNNEADTPDNFQSRRPNTSFCFLDIRSPGLGDTAMYLCATSRDWGGRHFGDGTRLSIL.

The DNA for the CDR3 is TGTGCCAGCAGCCAAGAGCCGGGACCAGGGTACGAGCAGTACTTC. Translating it yields CASSQEPGPGYEQYF. The gene calls are TRBV4-2 and TRBJ2-7; either TRBD1 or TRBD2 may supply D (5 bases each). The CDR3 runs to 15 residues. Trimming stripped 0 bases from V and 4 bases from J, with 13 bases between. The germline V gene encodes CDR1 LGHNA and CDR2 YNFKEQ.